Listed below are T cell receptor beta chains from one sample, sequenced in a study of blood T cell repertoires in COVID-19. TCRdb keeps only in-frame clones here, not all; method: immunoSEQ multiplex PCR. The table shows 250,000 to 350,000 clones, with over 80% occurring only once. The sample consisted of peripheral blood. These TCRs come from a woman aged 45-65 years with active or convalescent COVID-19. The CDR3 runs from the conserved cysteine through the conserved F or W. The order of the fields is D gene, J gene, V gene, CDR3 DNA, CDR3 protein. The D gene is left open where the match is weak.

-,TRBJ2-5,TRBV5-6,TGTGCCAGCAGCTTGATCGAGGGCGAGACCCAGTACTTC,CASSLIEGETQYF
-,TRBJ1-1,TRBV10-3,TGTGCCATCAGGGGGGGTCATGAAGCTTTCTTT,CAIRGGHEAFF
-,TRBJ2-1,TRBV19,TGTGCCAGTAGTATTACGGGGATCTCCTACAATGAGCAGTTCTTC,CASSITGISYNEQFF
-,TRBJ2-3,TRBV7-9,TGTGCCAGCAGCCGGTTCATCACAGATACGCAGTATTTT,CASSRFITDTQYF
-,TRBJ2-7,TRBV30,TGTGCCTGGGGTGGCGGTCCCTACGAGCAGTACTTC,CAWGGGPYEQYF
TRBD1,TRBJ1-4,TRBV6-5,TGTGCCAGCAGCGATGACAGGGAATCGGAGGAAAAACTGTTTTTT,CASSDDRESEEKLFF
TRBD1,TRBJ2-1,TRBV2,TGTGCCAGCAGGGAAAACAGGGGCAATGAGCAGTTCTTC,CASRENRGNEQFF
TRBD2,TRBJ2-5,TRBV7-2,TGTGCCAGCAGCTCCTCGGGACTAGCGGTCCAAGAGACCCAGTACTTC,CASSSSGLAVQETQYF
TRBD1,TRBJ1-1,TRBV7-2,TGTGCCAGCAGCTTAGATTGGGACAGGGGAGTTTTCTTT,CASSLDWDRGVFF
-,TRBJ1-3,TRBV19,TGTGCCAGTAGTAACAGGGTTACGGTCTCTGGAAACACCATATATTTT,CASSNRVTVSGNTIYF
-,TRBJ2-7,TRBV6-5,TGTGCCAGCAGTCCTCGGAGACTTTCCTACGAGCAGTACTTC,CASSPRRLSYEQYF
TRBD1,TRBJ1-2,TRBV12-5,TGTGCTAGTGGTTTGGCCAGGGGGCTTCTCTATGGCTACACCTTC,CASGLARGLLYGYTF